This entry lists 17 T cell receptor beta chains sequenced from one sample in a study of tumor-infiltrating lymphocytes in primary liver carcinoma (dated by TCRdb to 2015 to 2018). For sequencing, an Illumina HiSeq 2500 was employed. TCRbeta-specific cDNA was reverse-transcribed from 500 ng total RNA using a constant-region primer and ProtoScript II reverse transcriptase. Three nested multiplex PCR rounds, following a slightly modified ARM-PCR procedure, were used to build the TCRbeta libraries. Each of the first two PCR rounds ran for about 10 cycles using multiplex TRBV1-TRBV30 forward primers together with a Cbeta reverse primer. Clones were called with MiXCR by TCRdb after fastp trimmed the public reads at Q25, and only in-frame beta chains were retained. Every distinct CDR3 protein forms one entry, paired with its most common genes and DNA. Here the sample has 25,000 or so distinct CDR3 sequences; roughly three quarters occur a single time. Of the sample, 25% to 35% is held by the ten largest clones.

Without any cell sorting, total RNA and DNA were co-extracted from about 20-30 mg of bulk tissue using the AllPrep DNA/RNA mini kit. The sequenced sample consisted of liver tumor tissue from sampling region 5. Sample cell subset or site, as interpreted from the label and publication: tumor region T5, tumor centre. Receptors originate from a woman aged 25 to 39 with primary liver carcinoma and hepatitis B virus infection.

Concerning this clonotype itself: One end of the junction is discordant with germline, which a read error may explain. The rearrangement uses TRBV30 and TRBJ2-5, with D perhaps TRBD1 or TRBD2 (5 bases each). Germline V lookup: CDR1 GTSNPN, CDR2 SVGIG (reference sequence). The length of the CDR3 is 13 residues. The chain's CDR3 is CALSVGASETQYF. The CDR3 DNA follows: TGTGCCTTGAGTGTCGGGGCCTCGGAGACCCAGTACTTC. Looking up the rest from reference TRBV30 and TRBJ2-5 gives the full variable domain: SQTIHQWPATLVQPVGSPLSLECTVEGTSNPNLYWYRQAAGRGLQLLFYSVGIGQISSEVPQNLSASRPQDRQFILSSKKLLLSDSGFYLCALSVGASETQYFGPGTRLLVL.

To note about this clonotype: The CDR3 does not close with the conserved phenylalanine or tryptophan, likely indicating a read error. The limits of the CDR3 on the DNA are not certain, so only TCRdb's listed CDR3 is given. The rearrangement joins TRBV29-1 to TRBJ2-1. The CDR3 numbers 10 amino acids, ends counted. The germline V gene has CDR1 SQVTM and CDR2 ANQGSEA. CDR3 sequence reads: CSIDQNEQLL.

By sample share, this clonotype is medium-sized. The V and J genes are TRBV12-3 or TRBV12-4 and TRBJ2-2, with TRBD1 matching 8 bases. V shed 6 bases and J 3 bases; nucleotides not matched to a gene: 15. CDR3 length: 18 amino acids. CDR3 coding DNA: TGTGCCAGCAGGATCCTATTAGGAGCAGGGGGCCACACCGGGGAGCTGTTTTTT. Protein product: CASRILLGAGGHTGELFF.

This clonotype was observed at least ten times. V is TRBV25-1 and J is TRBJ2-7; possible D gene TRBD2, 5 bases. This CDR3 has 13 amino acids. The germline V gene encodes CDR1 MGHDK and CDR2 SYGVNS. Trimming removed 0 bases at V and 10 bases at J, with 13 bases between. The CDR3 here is CASSEYVGSQQYF. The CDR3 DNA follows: TGTGCCAGCAGTGAATATGTGGGGAGCCAACAGTACTTC.

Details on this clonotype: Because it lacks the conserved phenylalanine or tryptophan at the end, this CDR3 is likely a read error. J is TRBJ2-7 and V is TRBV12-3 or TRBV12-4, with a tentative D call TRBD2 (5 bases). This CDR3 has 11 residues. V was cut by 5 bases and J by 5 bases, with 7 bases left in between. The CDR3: CASSVGDEQYL. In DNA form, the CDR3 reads TGTGCCAGCAGTGTCGGGGACGAGCAGTACCTC.

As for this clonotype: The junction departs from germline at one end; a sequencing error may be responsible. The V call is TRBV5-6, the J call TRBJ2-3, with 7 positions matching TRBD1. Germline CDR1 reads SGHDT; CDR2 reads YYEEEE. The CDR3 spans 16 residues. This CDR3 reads CTSSWTGTVSTDTQCF. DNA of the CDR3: TGTACCAGCAGCTGGACCGGGACAGTGAGTACAGATACGCAGTGTTTT.

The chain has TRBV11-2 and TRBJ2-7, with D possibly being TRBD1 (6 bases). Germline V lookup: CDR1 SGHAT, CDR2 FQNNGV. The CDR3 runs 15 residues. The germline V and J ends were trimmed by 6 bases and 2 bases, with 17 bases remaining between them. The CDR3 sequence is CASRRDTAAPYEQYF. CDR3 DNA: TGTGCCAGCAGACGGGACACAGCGGCCCCCTACGAGCAGTACTTC.

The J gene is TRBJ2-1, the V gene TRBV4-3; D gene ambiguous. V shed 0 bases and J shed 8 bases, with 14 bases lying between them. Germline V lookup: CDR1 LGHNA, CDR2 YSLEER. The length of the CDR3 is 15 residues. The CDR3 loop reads CASSQEAEQGYEQFF. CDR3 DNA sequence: TGCGCCAGCAGCCAAGAGGCAGAGCAAGGCTATGAGCAGTTCTTC.

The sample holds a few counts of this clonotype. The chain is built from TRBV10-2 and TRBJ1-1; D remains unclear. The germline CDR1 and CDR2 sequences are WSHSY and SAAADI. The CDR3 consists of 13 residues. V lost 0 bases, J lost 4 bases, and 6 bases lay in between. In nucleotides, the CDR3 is TGCGCCAGCAGTGAGTCGAAGGGCACTGAAGCTTTCTTT. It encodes CASSESKGTEAFF.

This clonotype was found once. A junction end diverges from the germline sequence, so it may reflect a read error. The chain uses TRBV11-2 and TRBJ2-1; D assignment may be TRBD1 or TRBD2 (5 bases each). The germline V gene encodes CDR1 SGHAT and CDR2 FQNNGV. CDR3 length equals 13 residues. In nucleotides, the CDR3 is TGTGGCAGCAGCGGTTATAGCGACAGTGAGCAGTTCTTC. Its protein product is CGSSGYSDSEQFF.

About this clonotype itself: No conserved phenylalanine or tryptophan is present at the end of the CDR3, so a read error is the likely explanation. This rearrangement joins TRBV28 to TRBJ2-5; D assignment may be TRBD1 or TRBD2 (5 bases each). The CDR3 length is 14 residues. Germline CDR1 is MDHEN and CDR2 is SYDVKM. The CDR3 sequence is CASNAIGGWGTQYL. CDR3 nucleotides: TGTGCTAGCAATGCGATTGGGGGATGGGGGACCCAGTACCTC.

The CDR3 here is CASSVDGSYSGNTIYF. CDR3 DNA: TGTGCCAGCAGCGTAGATGGCAGTTACTCTGGAAACACCATATATTTT. This sequence joins TRBV9 and TRBJ1-3, with D unclear. Germline V gene sequence: CDR1 SGDLS, CDR2 YYNGEE. The CDR3 spans 16 residues. The germline V and J ends were trimmed by 0 bases and 0 bases, with 10 bases remaining between them.

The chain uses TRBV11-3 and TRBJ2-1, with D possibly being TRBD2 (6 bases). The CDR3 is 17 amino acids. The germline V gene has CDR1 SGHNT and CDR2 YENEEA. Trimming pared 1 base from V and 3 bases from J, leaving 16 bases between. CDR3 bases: TGTGCCAGCAGCTTAGGCCTACTAGCAGGAGGCTACAATGAGCAGTTCTTC. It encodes CASSLGLLAGGYNEQFF.

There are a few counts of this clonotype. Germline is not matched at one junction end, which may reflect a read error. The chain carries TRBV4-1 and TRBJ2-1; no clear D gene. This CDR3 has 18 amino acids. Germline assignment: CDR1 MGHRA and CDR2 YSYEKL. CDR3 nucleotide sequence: TGCGCCAGCAGCCAGGAATGGGCCCCCCAGAGCTCCTACAATGAGCAATTCTTC. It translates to CASSQEWAPQSSYNEQFF.

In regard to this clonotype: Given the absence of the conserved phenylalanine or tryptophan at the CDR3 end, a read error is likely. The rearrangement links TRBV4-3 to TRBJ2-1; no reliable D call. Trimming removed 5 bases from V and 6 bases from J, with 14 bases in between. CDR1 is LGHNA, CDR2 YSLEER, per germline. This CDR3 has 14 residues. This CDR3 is CASSDTELVNEQFL. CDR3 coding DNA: TGCGCCAGCAGCGACACAGAGCTGGTCAATGAGCAGTTCTTA.

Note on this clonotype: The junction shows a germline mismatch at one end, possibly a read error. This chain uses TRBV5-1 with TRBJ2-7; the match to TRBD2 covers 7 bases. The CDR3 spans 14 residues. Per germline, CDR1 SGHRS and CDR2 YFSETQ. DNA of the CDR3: TGTGCCAGCAGCTTTAGCGGGCGAGCCTACGAGCTGTACTTC. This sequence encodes CASSFSGRAYELYF.

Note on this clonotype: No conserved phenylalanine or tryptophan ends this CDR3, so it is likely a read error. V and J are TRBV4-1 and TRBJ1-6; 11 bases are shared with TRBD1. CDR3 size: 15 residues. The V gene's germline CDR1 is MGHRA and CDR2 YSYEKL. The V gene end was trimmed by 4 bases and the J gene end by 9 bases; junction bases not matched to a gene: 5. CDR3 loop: CASSPPGQGGSPLHP. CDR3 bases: TGCGCCAGCAGCCCCCCGGGACAGGGGGGTTCACCCCTCCACCCT.